The 22 T cell receptor beta chains below were found in one sample sequenced in a study of blood T cell repertoires in COVID-19. The table came from immunoSEQ multiplex PCR; TCRdb's copy has only in-frame clones and leaves some out. Altogether under 300,000 clones are present, around 90% being singletons, with the ten largest covering just over 7%. The source material was peripheral blood. The receptor set was obtained from a man aged 55 to 69 who had recovered from COVID-19.

A few counts support this clone. The chain is built from TRBV3-1 (or the pseudogene TRBV3-2) and TRBJ1-2; D is possibly TRBD1 (6 bases). V was trimmed by 2 bases and J by 13 bases, leaving 17 bases between them. The germline V gene encodes CDR1 LGHDT and CDR2 YNNKEL (reference sequence). This CDR3 has 13 amino acids. The CDR3: CASSQPGTSSGTF. CDR3 in DNA: TGTGCCAGCAGCCAACCCGGGACATCCTCGGGCACCTTC.

The chain carries TRBV7-2 and TRBJ1-1; no definite D call. Trimming stripped 0 bases from V and 1 base from J, with 6 bases between. The CDR3 runs to 14 residues. Germline CDR1 and CDR2: SGHTA and FQGNSA. In nucleotides, the CDR3 is TGTGCCAGCAGCTTAGCGGAGTCGAACACTGAAGCTTTCTTT. This gives the protein CASSLAESNTEAFF.

This clone was counted once. The DNA for the CDR3 is TGCGCCAGCAGTGGCTTATCGGGAACTAGCGGGGGTCTCTCCTACAATGAGCAGTTCTTC. Protein sequence: CASSGLSGTSGGLSYNEQFF. This chain joins TRBV10-2 and TRBJ2-1; 11 bases match TRBD2. Germline CDR1 is WSHSY and CDR2 is SAAADI. The J segment lost 0 bases and the V segment lost 4 bases, leaving 14 bases of the junction unmatched. The CDR3 contains 20 residues.

This clone appeared a single time. The CDR3 sequence is CASSRSGGIDEQFF. The CDR3 coding sequence is TGTGCCAGCAGCCGGAGCGGGGGGATCGATGAGCAGTTCTTC. This chain joins TRBV7-9 and TRBJ2-1; 9 nucleotides agree with TRBD2. The CDR3 totals 14 residues. The germline V gene encodes CDR1 SEHNR and CDR2 FQNEAQ (reference sequence). J lost 8 bases, V lost 5 bases, and 7 bases had no gene match.

The rearrangement uses TRBV11-3 and TRBJ1-6; tentative D call: TRBD1 (5 bases). Deletions cut 4 bases from V and 4 bases from J, with 8 bases between. Germline V CDR1 and CDR2: SGHNT, YENEEA. The CDR3 covers 14 residues. The CDR3 here is CASSYQGYNSPLHF. DNA of the CDR3: TGTGCCAGCAGCTACCAGGGATATAATTCACCCCTCCACTTT.

This clone came up once. The chain has TRBV27 and TRBJ2-1, with a possible D match to TRBD2 (5 bases). The CDR3 contains 15 residues. With 3 bases removed from V and 1 base from J, the gap between germline ends came to 10 bases. The germline V gene encodes CDR1 MNHEY and CDR2 SMNVEV (reference sequence). CDR3: CASSFLRGSYNEQFF. The CDR3 DNA is TGTGCCAGCAGTTTCCTCCGGGGTTCCTACAATGAGCAGTTCTTC.

The chain couples TRBV21-1 to TRBJ1-5. TRBV21-1 is reported as a pseudogene. The CDR3 extends over 18 amino acids. The CDR3 loop reads CASSKRPDRTASNQPQHF. The CDR3 bases are TGTGCCAGCAGCAAGCGCCCCGATCGGACTGCGAGCAATCAGCCCCAGCATTTT.

This clone has just a few counts. The gene calls are TRBV5-1 and TRBJ2-2; D is undetermined. Germline values: CDR1 SGHRS, CDR2 YFSETQ. The CDR3 length is 14 residues. Trimming shortened V by 3 bases and J by 0 bases, and 6 bases separated the two germline ends. The CDR3 loop reads CASSSRSNTGELFF. Written as DNA, the CDR3 is TGCGCCAGCAGCTCCCGGTCGAACACCGGGGAGCTGTTTTTT.

The chain couples TRBV5-1 to TRBJ1-2; 7 positions agree with TRBD1. CDR3 length equals 15 residues. Germline CDR1 is SGHRS and CDR2 is YFSETQ. Unmatched junction bases numbered 14, after V lost 4 bases and J lost 8 bases. CDR3 residues: CASSRETGDLSGYTF. CDR3 DNA sequence: TGCGCCAGCAGCCGGGAAACAGGGGATCTGTCCGGCTACACCTTC.

The chain joins TRBV15 to TRBJ1-5, with a weak D call TRBD1 (5 bases). CDR1 is LNHNV, CDR2 YYDKDF, per germline (reference sequence). The ends were cut back, 3 bases at V and 7 bases at J, with 16 bases in the middle. The CDR3 spans 15 residues. DNA of the CDR3: TGTGCCACCAGCAGGGACAAAAGCTGGGGCCAGCCCCAGCATTTT. It specifies CATSRDKSWGQPQHF.

CDR3 sequence reads: CASSYLGQGAFEQYF. CDR3 nucleotide sequence: TGTGCCAGCAGCTACCTGGGACAGGGGGCTTTTGAGCAGTACTTC. The J gene is TRBJ2-7, the V gene TRBV6-5; 12 bases line up with TRBD1. V was clipped by 6 bases and J by 7 bases; unmatched bases: 10. This CDR3 is 15 amino acids long. CDR1 MNHEY and CDR2 SVGAGI come from the germline V gene.

The chain uses TRBV11-2 and TRBJ1-5, with 9 nucleotides matching TRBD1. The CDR3 is made up of 16 amino acids. The germline gives CDR1 SGHAT, CDR2 FQNNGV. The ends lost 3 bases at V and 2 bases at J; junction bases unmatched: 5. CDR3 loop: CASSFSDRGGNQPQHF. In DNA, the CDR3 is TGTGCCAGCAGCTTCTCGGACAGGGGTGGCAATCAGCCCCAGCATTTT.

V is TRBV6-2 or TRBV6-3 and J is TRBJ2-1, with TRBD2 matching over 10 bases. This CDR3 is built from 16 residues. Germline assignment: CDR1 MNHEY and CDR2 SVGEGT. The J segment lost 2 bases and the V segment lost 4 bases, leaving 5 bases of the junction unmatched. CDR3 DNA sequence: TGTGCCAGCAGTTTAACAGCGGGGGGGACCTACAATGAGCAGTTCTTC. As protein: CASSLTAGGTYNEQFF.

V usage is TRBV11-3 and J usage is TRBJ2-1; D ambiguous. Between the trimmed V and J ends, which lost 3 bases and 7 bases, there was a span of 7 bases. The germline CDR1 and CDR2 sequences are SGHNT and YENEEA. The CDR3 loop spans 12 amino acids. CDR3 coding DNA: TGTGCCAGCAGCTTCAGTCGAAATGAGCAGTTCTTC. Protein sequence: CASSFSRNEQFF.

The chain links TRBV9 to TRBJ2-5; 12 bases fit TRBD2. The CDR3 is 14 residues long. Germline V gene lookup returns CDR1 SGDLS and CDR2 YYNGEE. V was clipped by 4 bases and J by 5 bases; unmatched bases: 3. CDR3: CASSPGLAGETQYF. CDR3 DNA sequence: TGTGCCAGCAGCCCTGGACTAGCGGGGGAGACCCAGTACTTC.

The chain has TRBV18 and TRBJ2-1; 8 bases map to TRBD2. The CDR3 covers 17 residues. Germline loops: CDR1 KGHSH, CDR2 LQKENI. The V gene end was trimmed by 0 bases and the J gene end by 0 bases; junction bases not matched to a gene: 4. The CDR3 coding sequence is TGTGCCAGCTCACCACCACTAGCGGCTAGCTCCTACAATGAGCAGTTCTTC. Its translation: CASSPPLAASSYNEQFF.

This clone has a handful of counts. The chain combines TRBV29-1 with TRBJ1-2; perhaps TRBD1 as D (5 bases). The CDR3 length is 13 residues. Germline loops: CDR1 SQVTM, CDR2 ANQGSEA. Trimming took off 5 bases at V and 4 bases at J, with 14 bases between the two ends. The CDR3 DNA is TGCAGCGTTCCCAAGACAGACCTCTATGGCTACACCTTC. Its translation is CSVPKTDLYGYTF.

The V call is TRBV5-1, the J call TRBJ1-6, with TRBD1 matching 9 bases. The CDR3 is made up of 17 amino acids. V trimming: 2 bases; J trimming: 1 base; junction bases outside the gene matches: 4. CDR1 is SGHRS, CDR2 YFSETQ, per germline. CDR3 loop: CASSLSGQGSYNSPLHF. For the CDR3, the DNA is TGCGCCAGCAGCTTATCGGGACAGGGATCCTATAATTCACCCCTCCACTTT.

This clone was picked up one time. V and J are TRBV6-5 and TRBJ1-5; D remains unclear. Trimming left V 6 bases short and J 0 bases short, with 9 bases between. This CDR3 contains 14 residues. Germline CDR1 reads MNHEY; CDR2 reads SVGAGI. The CDR3 DNA sequence: TGTGCCAGCAGGCGCGAATATAGCAATCAGCCCCAGCATTTT. Translated, it gives CASRREYSNQPQHF.

CDR3 DNA: TGTGCCAGTAGTACCTTTGGCGGGACAGGCTATGGCTACACCTTC. It specifies CASSTFGGTGYGYTF. The chain joins TRBV19 to TRBJ1-2; TRBD1 aligns across 8 bases. Germline loops: CDR1 LNHDA, CDR2 SQIVND (reference sequence). The V gene end was trimmed by 4 bases and the J gene end by 4 bases; junction bases not matched to a gene: 8. The CDR3 spans 15 residues.

The rearrangement uses TRBV5-4 and TRBJ2-6, with D possibly matching TRBD1 (5 bases). Germline V gives CDR1 SGHNT, CDR2 YYREEE (reference sequence). V was shortened by 7 bases and J by 3 bases, with 11 bases between the two germline ends. The CDR3 extends over 14 amino acids. For the CDR3, the DNA is TGTGCCAGCGTTAAAAGGGGTGGGGCCAACGTCCTGACTTTC. Protein sequence: CASVKRGGANVLTF.

For this clone: The sample carries other DNA sequences with the same CDR3. This chain joins TRBV6-2 or TRBV6-3 and TRBJ1-2, with 8 positions matching TRBD1. The V gene's germline CDR1 is MNHEY and CDR2 SVGEGT. V dropped 2 bases and J dropped 2; count of bases not matched to a gene: 1. This CDR3 has 14 amino acids. The CDR3 region is CASSYRTGNYGYTF. The CDR3 coding sequence is TGTGCCAGCAGTTACCGGACAGGGAACTATGGCTACACCTTC.